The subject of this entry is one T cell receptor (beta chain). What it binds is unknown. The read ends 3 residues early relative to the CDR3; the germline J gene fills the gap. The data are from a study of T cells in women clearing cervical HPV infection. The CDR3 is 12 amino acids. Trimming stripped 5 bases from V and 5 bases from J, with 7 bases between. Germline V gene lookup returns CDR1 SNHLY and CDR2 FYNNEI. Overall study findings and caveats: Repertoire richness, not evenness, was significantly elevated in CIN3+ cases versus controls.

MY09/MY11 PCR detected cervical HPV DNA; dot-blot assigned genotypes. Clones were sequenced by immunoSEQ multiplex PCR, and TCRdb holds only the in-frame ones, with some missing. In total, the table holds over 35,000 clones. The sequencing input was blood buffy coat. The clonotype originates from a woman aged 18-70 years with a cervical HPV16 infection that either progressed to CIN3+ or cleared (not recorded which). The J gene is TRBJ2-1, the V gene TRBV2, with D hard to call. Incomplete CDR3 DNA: TGTGCCAGCAGTTTCCGGGACAATGAG. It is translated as CASSFRDNE. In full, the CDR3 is CASSFRDNEQFF.